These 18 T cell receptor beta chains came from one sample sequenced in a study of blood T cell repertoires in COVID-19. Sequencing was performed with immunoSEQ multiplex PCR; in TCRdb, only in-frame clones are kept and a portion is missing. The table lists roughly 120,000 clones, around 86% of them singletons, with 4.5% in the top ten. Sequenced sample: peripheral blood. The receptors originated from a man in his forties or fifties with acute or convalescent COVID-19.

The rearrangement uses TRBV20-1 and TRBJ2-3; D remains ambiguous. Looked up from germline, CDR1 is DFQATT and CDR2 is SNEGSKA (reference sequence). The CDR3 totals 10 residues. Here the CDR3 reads CSCYTDTQYF. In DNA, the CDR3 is TGCAGCTGTTACACAGATACGCAGTATTTT.

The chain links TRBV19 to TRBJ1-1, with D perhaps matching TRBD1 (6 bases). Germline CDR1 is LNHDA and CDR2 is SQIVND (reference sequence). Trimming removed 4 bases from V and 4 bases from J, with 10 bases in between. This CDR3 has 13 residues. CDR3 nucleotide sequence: TGTGCCAGTAGTAACGGCAGGGGCACTGAAGCTTTCTTT. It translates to CASSNGRGTEAFF.

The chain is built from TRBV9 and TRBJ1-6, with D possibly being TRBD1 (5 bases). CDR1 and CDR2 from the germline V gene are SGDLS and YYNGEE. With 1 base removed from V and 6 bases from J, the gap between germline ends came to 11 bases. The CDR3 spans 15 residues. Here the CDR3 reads CASSVLQDPNSPLHF. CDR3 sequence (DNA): TGTGCCAGCAGCGTACTACAGGACCCTAATTCACCCCTCCACTTT. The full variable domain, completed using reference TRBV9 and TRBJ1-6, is DSGVTQTPKHLITATGQRVTLRCSPRSGDLSVYWYQQSLDQGLQFLIQYYNGEERAKGNILERFSAQQFPDLHSELNLSSLELGDSALYFCASSVLQDPNSPLHFGNGTRLTVT.

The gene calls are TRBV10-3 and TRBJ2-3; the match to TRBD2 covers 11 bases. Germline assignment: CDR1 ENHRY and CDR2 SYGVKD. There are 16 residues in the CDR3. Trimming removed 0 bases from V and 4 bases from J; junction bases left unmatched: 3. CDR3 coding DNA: TGTGCCATCAGTGAGTCGAGGGGACTAGCGGCAGATACGCAGTATTTT. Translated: CAISESRGLAADTQYF.

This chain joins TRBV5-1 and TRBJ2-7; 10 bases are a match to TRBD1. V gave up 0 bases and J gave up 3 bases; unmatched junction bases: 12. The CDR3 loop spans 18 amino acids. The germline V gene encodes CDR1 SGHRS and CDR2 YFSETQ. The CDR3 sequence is CASSLAQVGTGAIYEQYF. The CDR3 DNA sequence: TGCGCCAGCAGCTTGGCCCAGGTGGGGACAGGGGCCATCTACGAGCAGTACTTC. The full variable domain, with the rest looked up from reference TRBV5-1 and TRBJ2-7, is KAGVTQTPRYLIKTRGQQVTLSCSPISGHRSVSWYQQTPGQGLQFLFEYFSETQRNKGNFPGRFSGRQFSNSRSEMNVSTLELGDSALYLCASSLAQVGTGAIYEQYFGPGTRLTVT.

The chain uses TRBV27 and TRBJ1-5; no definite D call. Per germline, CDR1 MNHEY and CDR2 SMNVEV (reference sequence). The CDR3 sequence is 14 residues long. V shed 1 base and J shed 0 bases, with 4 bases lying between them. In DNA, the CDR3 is TGTGCCAGCAGTTTATACTATAGCAATCAGCCCCAGCATTTT. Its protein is CASSLYYSNQPQHF.

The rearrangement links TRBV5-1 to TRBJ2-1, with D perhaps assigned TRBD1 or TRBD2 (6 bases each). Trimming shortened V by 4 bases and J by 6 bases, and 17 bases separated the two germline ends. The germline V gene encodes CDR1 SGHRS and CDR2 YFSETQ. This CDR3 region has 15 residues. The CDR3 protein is CASSMGGTGFNEQFF. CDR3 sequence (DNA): TGCGCCAGCAGCATGGGGGGCACAGGGTTCAATGAGCAGTTCTTC.

CDR3 DNA: TGCGCCAGCAGCCCCCAGGGATACGACTACGAGCAGTACTTC. Its translation: CASSPQGYDYEQYF. V usage is TRBV5-1 and J usage is TRBJ2-7; perhaps TRBD1 as D (5 bases). CDR1 is SGHRS and CDR2 is YFSETQ in the germline V gene. Trimming removed 4 bases at V and 3 bases at J, with 14 bases between. The CDR3 sequence is 14 residues long.

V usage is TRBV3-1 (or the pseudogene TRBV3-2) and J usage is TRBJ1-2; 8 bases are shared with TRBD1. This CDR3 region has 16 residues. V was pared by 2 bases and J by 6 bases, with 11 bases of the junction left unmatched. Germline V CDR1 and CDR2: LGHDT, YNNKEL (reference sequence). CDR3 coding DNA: TGTGCCAGCAGCCAATATACAGGGGGACCGAGGGATGGCTACACCTTC. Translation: CASSQYTGGPRDGYTF.

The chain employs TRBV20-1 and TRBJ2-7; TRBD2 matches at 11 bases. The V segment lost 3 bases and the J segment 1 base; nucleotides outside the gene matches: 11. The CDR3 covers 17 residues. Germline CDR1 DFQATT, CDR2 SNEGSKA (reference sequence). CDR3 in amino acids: CSASKFLGTSGSYEQYF. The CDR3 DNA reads TGCAGTGCTAGTAAATTTTTGGGGACTAGCGGTTCCTACGAGCAGTACTTC.

CDR3 sequence reads: CASSSRTGDSYEQYF. DNA for the CDR3: TGTGCCAGCAGTTCGCGGACAGGGGACTCCTACGAGCAGTACTTC. The chain uses TRBV6-5 and TRBJ2-7; 9 nucleotides agree with TRBD1. The V segment lost 4 bases and the J segment 0 bases; nucleotides outside the gene matches: 4. Germline V lookup: CDR1 MNHEY, CDR2 SVGAGI. This CDR3 is built from 15 residues.

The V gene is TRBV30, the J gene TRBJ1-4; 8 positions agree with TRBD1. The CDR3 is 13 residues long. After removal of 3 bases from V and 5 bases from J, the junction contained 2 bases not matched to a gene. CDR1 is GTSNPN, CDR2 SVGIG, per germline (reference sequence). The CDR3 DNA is TGTGCCTGGAGCACAGGGGGAAATGAAAAACTGTTTTTT. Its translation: CAWSTGGNEKLFF. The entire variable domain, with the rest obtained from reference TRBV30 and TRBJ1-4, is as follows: SQTIHQWPATLVQPVGSPLSLECTVEGTSNPNLYWYRQAAGRGLQLLFYSVGIGQISSEVPQNLSASRPQDRQFILSSKKLLLSDSGFYLCAWSTGGNEKLFFGSGTQLSVL.

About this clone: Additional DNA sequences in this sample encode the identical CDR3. The CDR3 DNA reads as TGTGCCAGCAGCCTAGGGGGTGATCAGCCCCAGCATTTT. This translates into CASSLGGDQPQHF. The V call is TRBV5-4, the J call TRBJ1-5; TRBD1 might be the D (6 bases). The CDR3 contains 13 residues. V was cut by 4 bases and J by 5 bases, with 10 bases left in between. The germline CDR1 and CDR2 sequences are SGHNT and YYREEE (reference sequence).

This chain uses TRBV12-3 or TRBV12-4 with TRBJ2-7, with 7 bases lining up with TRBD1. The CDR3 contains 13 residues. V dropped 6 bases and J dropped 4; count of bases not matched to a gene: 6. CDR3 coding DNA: TGTGCCAGCAGCCCGGGACAGTATTACGAGCAGTACTTC. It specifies CASSPGQYYEQYF.

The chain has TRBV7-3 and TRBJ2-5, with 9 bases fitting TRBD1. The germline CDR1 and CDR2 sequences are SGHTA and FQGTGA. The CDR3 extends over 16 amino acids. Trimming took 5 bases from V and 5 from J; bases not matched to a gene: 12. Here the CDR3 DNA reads TGTGCCAGCAGCCGAACTCTGGGACAGGGAGGCGAGACCCAGTACTTC. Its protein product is CASSRTLGQGGETQYF.

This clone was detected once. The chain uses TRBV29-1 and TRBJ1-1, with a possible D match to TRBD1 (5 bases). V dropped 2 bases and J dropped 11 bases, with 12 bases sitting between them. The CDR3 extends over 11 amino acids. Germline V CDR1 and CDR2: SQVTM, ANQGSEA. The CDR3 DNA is TGCAGCGTTGAATCCGGGGGACGCGCTTTCTTT. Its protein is CSVESGGRAFF.

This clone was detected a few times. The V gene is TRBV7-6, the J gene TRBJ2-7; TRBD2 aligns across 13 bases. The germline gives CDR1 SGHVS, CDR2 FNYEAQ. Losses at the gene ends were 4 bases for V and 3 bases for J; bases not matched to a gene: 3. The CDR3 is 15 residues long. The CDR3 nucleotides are TGTGCCAGCAGCTGGACTAGCGGGAGAGGCTACGAGCAGTACTTC. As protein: CASSWTSGRGYEQYF.

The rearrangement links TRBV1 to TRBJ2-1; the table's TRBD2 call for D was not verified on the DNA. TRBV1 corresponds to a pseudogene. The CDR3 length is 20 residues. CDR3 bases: TGCACCAGCGGCAAAAAACCGGGACTAGCGTGGCGAAGCTCCTACAATGAGCAGTTCTTC. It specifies CTSGKKPGLAWRSSYNEQFF.